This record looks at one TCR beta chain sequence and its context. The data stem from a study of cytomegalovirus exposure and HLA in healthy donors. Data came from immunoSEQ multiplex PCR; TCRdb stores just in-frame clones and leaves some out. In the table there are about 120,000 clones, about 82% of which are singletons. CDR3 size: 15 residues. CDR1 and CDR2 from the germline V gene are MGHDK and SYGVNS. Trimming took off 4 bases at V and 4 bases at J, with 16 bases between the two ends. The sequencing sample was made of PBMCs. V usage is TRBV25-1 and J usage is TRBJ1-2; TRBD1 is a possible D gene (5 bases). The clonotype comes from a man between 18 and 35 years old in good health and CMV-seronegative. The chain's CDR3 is CASSGTALGVYGYTF. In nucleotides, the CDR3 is TGTGCCAGCAGTGGGACCGCTCTAGGGGTCTATGGCTACACCTTC.